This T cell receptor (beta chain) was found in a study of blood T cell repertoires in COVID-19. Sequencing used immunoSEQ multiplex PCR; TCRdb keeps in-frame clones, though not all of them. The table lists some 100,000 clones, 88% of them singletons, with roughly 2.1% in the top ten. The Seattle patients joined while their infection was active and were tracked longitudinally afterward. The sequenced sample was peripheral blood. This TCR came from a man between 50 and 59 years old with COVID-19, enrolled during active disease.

CDR3 DNA: TGTGCCAGCAGCAGAGGGAGCCTGAGCTCTGGAAACACCATATATTTT. Translated, it gives CASSRGSLSSGNTIYF. This chain uses TRBV11-1 with TRBJ1-3; D ambiguous. This CDR3 is built from 16 residues. The ends were cut back, 5 bases at V and 0 bases at J, with 14 bases in the middle. CDR1 SGHAT and CDR2 FQDESV come from the germline V gene (reference sequence).